This passage covers 15 T cell receptor beta chains from one sample sequenced in a study of blood T cell repertoires in COVID-19. The protocol was immunoSEQ multiplex PCR, while the TCRdb copy is restricted to in-frame clones and leaves out a portion. Of about 97,000 clones in the sample, 80% to 95% were seen once. The specimen was peripheral blood. The receptors shown here come from a young man with acute or convalescent COVID-19.

The chain is built from TRBV9 and TRBJ1-6; 11 bases fit TRBD1. The CDR3 sequence is 18 residues long. Germline lookup yields CDR1 SGDLS and CDR2 YYNGEE. V dropped 1 base and J dropped 8; count of bases not matched to a gene: 11. Here the CDR3 reads CASSVSDWTGGGHSPLHF. The DNA for the CDR3 is TGTGCCAGCAGCGTATCGGACTGGACAGGGGGCGGTCATTCACCCCTCCACTTT.

This chain joins TRBV15 and TRBJ2-1; TRBD1 might be the D (6 bases). Trimming stripped 4 bases from V and 2 bases from J, with 21 bases between. This CDR3 region has 18 residues. CDR1 and CDR2 from the germline V gene are LNHNV and YYDKDF (reference sequence). The DNA for the CDR3 is TGTGCCACCAGCACTTCAGGCCTACAGGGAATGGCCTACAATGAGCAGTTCTTC. Translated: CATSTSGLQGMAYNEQFF.

A word on this clone: Other DNA sequences in the sample encode the same CDR3. V is TRBV24-1 and J is TRBJ1-2; TRBD1 matches 11 bases. The trim removed 4 bases at V and 4 bases at J, leaving 7 bases unmatched. CDR3 size: 16 residues. Germline V gives CDR1 KGHDR, CDR2 SFDVKD. CDR3 residues: CATSDSRTGGSYGYTF. The DNA for the CDR3 is TGTGCCACCAGTGACTCCCGGACAGGGGGCTCCTATGGCTACACCTTC.

The chain recombines TRBV24-1 with TRBJ1-2, with D uncertain. Germline V lookup: CDR1 KGHDR, CDR2 SFDVKD. V was cut by 6 bases and J by 1 base, with 11 bases left in between. The CDR3 is 14 amino acids. CDR3 bases: TGTGCCACCAGTAAGACGGGAGGTAACTATGGCTACACCTTC. Translation gives CATSKTGGNYGYTF.

About this clone: Other DNA sequences within the sample encode an identical CDR3. The rearrangement joins TRBV24-1 to TRBJ2-5; 8 nucleotides align to TRBD1. The CDR3 spans 15 residues. Germline V gene sequence: CDR1 KGHDR, CDR2 SFDVKD. Trimming cost V 4 bases and J 2 bases; bases outside gene matches: 5. The CDR3, as DNA: TGTGCCACCAGTGAAGGACAGGGTTTTCAAGAGACCCAGTACTTC. Translating gives CATSEGQGFQETQYF.

In DNA, the CDR3 is TGTGCCAGCAGTCCACGCTCAACTAGCGGGAGGATAGTTGGGGGGCAGTATTTT. Protein product: CASSPRSTSGRIVGGQYF. The chain joins TRBV27 to TRBJ2-3, with 12 bases identical to TRBD2. The V gene's germline CDR1 is MNHEY and CDR2 SMNVEV (reference sequence). J gave up 11 bases and V 5 bases, and 20 bases lay outside the gene matches. The CDR3 extends over 18 amino acids.

The chain carries TRBV5-1 and TRBJ2-3; D may be TRBD2 (5 bases). V lost 0 bases, J lost 0 bases, and 8 bases lay in between. The CDR3 covers 15 residues. The germline CDR1 and CDR2 sequences are SGHRS and YFSETQ. The CDR3 coding sequence is TGCGCCAGCAGCTTGGGGGAGACTAGCACAGATACGCAGTATTTT. It is translated as CASSLGETSTDTQYF.

This rearrangement joins TRBV19 to TRBJ1-1; D gene uncertain. The CDR3 totals 13 residues. The germline gives CDR1 LNHDA, CDR2 SQIVND (reference sequence). Trimming shortened V by 2 bases and J by 3 bases, and 7 bases separated the two germline ends. This chain's CDR3 is CASSIRRDTEAFF. The CDR3 DNA follows: TGTGCCAGTAGTATAAGGAGGGACACTGAAGCTTTCTTT.

The CDR3 bases are TGCGCCAGCAGCCAAGAGGGGGGCCAAGAGACCCAGTACTTC. Translating gives CASSQEGGQETQYF. The rearrangement links TRBV4-1 to TRBJ2-5, with D possibly being TRBD2 (6 bases). Trimming cost V 0 bases and J 1 base, with 6 bases left between them. CDR3 size: 14 residues. Germline assignment: CDR1 MGHRA and CDR2 YSYEKL.

This rearrangement joins TRBV20-1 to TRBJ2-7; 11 nucleotides align to TRBD2. The CDR3 spans 14 residues. V shed 5 bases, J shed 4 bases, and the junction held 7 bases outside the gene matches. Germline lookup yields CDR1 DFQATT and CDR2 SNEGSKA (reference sequence). The CDR3 spells CSARGVAGGYEQYF. The CDR3 nucleotides are TGCAGTGCTCGTGGAGTAGCGGGAGGGTACGAGCAGTACTTC.

This clone was seen just once. The rearrangement joins TRBV7-9 to TRBJ2-1, with D hard to call. Germline V gene lookup returns CDR1 SEHNR and CDR2 FQNEAQ (reference sequence). Trimming stripped 0 bases from V and 9 bases from J, with 9 bases between. The CDR3 has 13 amino acids. The CDR3 bases are TGTGCCAGCAGCTTAGCGTCGGTAGCTGAGCAGTTCTTC. This translates into CASSLASVAEQFF.

V gene TRBV4-1 combines with J gene TRBJ2-5; 15 bases fit TRBD2. The germline V gene encodes CDR1 MGHRA and CDR2 YSYEKL. This CDR3 spans 19 amino acids. Trimming took 3 bases from V and 0 from J; bases not matched to a gene: 8. The CDR3 region has the DNA TGCGCCAGCAGCCACTTAGGACTAGCGGGGGGGCCCAACCAAGAGACCCAGTACTTC. The encoded protein is CASSHLGLAGGPNQETQYF.

The sample holds one count of this clone. The rearrangement links TRBV6-1 to TRBJ1-2, with 10 bases lining up with TRBD1. Trimming cost V 4 bases and J 3 bases; bases outside gene matches: 8. Germline V CDR1 and CDR2: MNHNS, SASEGT. The CDR3 extends over 16 amino acids. As DNA, the CDR3 is TGTGCCAGCAGTGCAACAACCGGGACAGGGGACTATGGCTACACCTTC. Encoded protein: CASSATTGTGDYGYTF.

This sequence joins TRBV2 and TRBJ1-5; tentatively, D is TRBD1 (6 bases). V lost 2 bases and J 2 bases, leaving 10 bases between the germline ends. Germline V gene lookup returns CDR1 SNHLY and CDR2 FYNNEI. The CDR3 consists of 15 residues. CDR3 sequence: CASSEIGTRNQPQHF. Here the CDR3 DNA reads TGTGCCAGCAGTGAAATTGGGACACGCAATCAGCCCCAGCATTTT.

The V gene is TRBV5-1, the J gene TRBJ1-4; 7 bases map to TRBD1. J gave up 2 bases and V 0 bases, and 7 bases lay outside the gene matches. The CDR3 is 17 amino acids. In germline, CDR1 is SGHRS, CDR2 YFSETQ. The CDR3 DNA is TGCGCCAGCAGCTTGGCCCCACAGGGGCCCACTAATGAAAAACTGTTTTTT. This sequence encodes CASSLAPQGPTNEKLFF.